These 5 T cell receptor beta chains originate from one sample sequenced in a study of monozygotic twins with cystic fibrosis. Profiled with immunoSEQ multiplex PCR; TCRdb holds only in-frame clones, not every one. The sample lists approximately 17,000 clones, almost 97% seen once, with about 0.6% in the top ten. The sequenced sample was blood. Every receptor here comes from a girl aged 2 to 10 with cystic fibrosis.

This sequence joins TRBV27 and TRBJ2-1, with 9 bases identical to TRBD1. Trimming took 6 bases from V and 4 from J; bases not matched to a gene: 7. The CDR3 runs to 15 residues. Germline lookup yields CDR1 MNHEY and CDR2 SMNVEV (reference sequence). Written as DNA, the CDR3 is TGTGCCAGCAGCAAAGGACAGGGGAATTACAATGAGCAGTTCTTC. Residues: CASSKGQGNYNEQFF.

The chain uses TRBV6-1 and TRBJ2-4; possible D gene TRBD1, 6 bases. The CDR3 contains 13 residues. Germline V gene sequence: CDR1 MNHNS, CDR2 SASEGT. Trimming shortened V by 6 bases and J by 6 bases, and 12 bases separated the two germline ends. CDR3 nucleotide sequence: TGTGCCAGCAGCGAGGACAGATTAAACATTCAGTACTTC. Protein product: CASSEDRLNIQYF.

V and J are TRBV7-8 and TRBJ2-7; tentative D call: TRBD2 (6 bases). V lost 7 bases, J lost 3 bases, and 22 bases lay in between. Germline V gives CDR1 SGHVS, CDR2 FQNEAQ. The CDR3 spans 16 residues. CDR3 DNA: TGTGCCAGCATTCCCACTTCTGCATCGGACTACTACGAGCAGTACTTC. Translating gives CASIPTSASDYYEQYF.

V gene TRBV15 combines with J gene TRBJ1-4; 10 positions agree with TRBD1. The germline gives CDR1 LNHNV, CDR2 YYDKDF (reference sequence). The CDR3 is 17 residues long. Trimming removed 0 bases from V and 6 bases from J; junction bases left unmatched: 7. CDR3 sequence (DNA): TGTGCCACCAGCAGAGATTTAGGGGACAGGGGCCATGAAAAACTGTTTTTT. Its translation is CATSRDLGDRGHEKLFF.

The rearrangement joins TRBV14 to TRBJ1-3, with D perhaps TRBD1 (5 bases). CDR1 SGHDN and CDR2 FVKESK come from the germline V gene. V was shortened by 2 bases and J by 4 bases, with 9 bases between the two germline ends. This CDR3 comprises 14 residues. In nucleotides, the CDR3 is TGTGCCAGCAGCCAACAGGGTGGAGGAAACACCATATATTTT. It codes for CASSQQGGGNTIYF.